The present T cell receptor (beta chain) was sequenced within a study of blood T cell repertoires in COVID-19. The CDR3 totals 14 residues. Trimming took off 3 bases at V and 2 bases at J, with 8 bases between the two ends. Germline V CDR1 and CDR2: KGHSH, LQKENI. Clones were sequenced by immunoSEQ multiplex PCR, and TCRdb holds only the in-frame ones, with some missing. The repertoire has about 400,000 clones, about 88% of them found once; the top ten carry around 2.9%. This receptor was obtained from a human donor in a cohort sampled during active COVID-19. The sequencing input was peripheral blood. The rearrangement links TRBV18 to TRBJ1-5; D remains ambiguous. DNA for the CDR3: TGTGCCAGCTCACCCGAGGTTGGCAATCAGCCCCAGCATTTT. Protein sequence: CASSPEVGNQPQHF.